These T cell receptor beta chains were read from a single sample in a study of T cells in Graves' hyperthyroidism and ophthalmopathy. TCRdb recomputed calls from the multiplex PCR reads with MiXCR, one row per CDR3 protein. The repertoire includes 300,000 to 450,000 distinct CDR3 sequences, around 16% of them detected once, and about a quarter sits in the top ten. Sequenced material: blood. Receptors were obtained from a woman under 30 with Graves' hyperthyroidism that later progressed to Graves' ophthalmopathy. Both conserved end residues are part of each CDR3. Each record gives: clone size, V gene, J gene, D gene, CDR3 DNA, CDR3 protein. The D gene is left open where the match is weak. Size tells how often a clone was seen (once, few, many) or the class of an expanded clone, and some rows leave it out.

few	TRBV20-1	TRBJ2-4	-	TGCAGTGCTAGAGGTGAAGGGAGATTAGTCAAAAACATTCAGTACTTC	CSARGEGRLVKNIQYF
many	TRBV7-9	TRBJ2-1	TRBD1	TGTGCCAGCACCCACGGGGCAGGGGGCAATGAGCAGTTCTTC	CASTHGAGGNEQFF
many	TRBV30	TRBJ2-5	-	TGTGCCTGGAGTAGGGGACGGCAAGAGACCCAGTACTTC	CAWSRGRQETQYF
many	TRBV7-9	TRBJ2-3	TRBD2	TGTGCCAGCAGGAAGCGGGAGGAAATAGATACGCAGTATTTT	CASRKREEIDTQYF
-	TRBV11-2	TRBJ2-2	-	TGTGCCAGCAGCTCGACAGTAAACACCGGGGAGCTGTTTTTT	CASSSTVNTGELFF
-	TRBV20-1	TRBJ2-1	TRBD2	TGCAGTGCTAAGAATCAAGCGGGATTCTACAATGAGCAGTTCTTC	CSAKNQAGFYNEQFF
few	TRBV4-1	TRBJ2-7	TRBD2	TGCGCCAGCAGCGACATTGGAATGCGGGAGGGCCTTTGGCGCGAGCAGTACTTC	CASSDIGMREGLWREQYF
many	TRBV3-1	TRBJ2-1	TRBD2	TGTGCCAGCAGCCAAGTTTCTAGCGGGAGTCAGGAGCAGTTCTTC	CASSQVSSGSQEQFF
-	TRBV27	TRBJ2-7	-	TGTGCCAGCACCTCGGACTTCCCCTACGAGCAGTACTTC	CASTSDFPYEQYF
-	TRBV10-2	TRBJ2-4	-	TGCGCCAGCACCCCGGACGGGAACATTCAGTACTTC	CASTPDGNIQYF
many	TRBV7-9	TRBJ1-1	-	TGTGCCAGCAGCTTACCCGGGAGGGAGAACACTGAAGCTTTCTTT	CASSLPGRENTEAFF
-	TRBV28	TRBJ1-1	-	TGTGCCAGCGTCAGGGCGGCGGCTCACACTGAAGCTTTCTTT	CASVRAAAHTEAFF
-	TRBV6-1	TRBJ2-3	-	TGTGCCAGCAGTGACGGAACGCAGTATTTT	CASSDGTQYF
-	TRBV4-2	TRBJ2-2	-	TGTGCCAGCAGCCAAGCCAGCGCGAACACCGGGGAGCTGTTTTTT	CASSQASANTGELFF
-	TRBV7-8	TRBJ2-1	TRBD2	TGTGCCAGCAGCTTAGGGATCGGGGGGTACTCCTACAATGAGCAGTTCTTC	CASSLGIGGYSYNEQFF
many	TRBV9	TRBJ1-5	-	TGTGCCAGCAGCCCCGTACCCAATCAGCCCCAGCATTTT	CASSPVPNQPQHF
-	TRBV10-1	TRBJ1-4	TRBD1	TGCGCCAGCAGTGAGTCACGGGACAGCTACAATGAAAAACTGTTTTTT	CASSESRDSYNEKLFF
few	TRBV4-2	TRBJ2-3	-	TGTGCCAGCAGCCAAGATGGGGAGTCGGGGCGAGATACGCAGTATTTT	CASSQDGESGRDTQYF
many	TRBV28	TRBJ2-7	-	TGTGCCTGCCGACAGTGGGGGGCGCCCCTTACCTACGAGCAGTACTTC	CACRQWGAPLTYEQYF
-	TRBV11-2	TRBJ2-2	-	TGTGCCAGCAGACAAGCCTTGGGCGGGGACACCGGGGAGCTGTTTTTT	CASRQALGGDTGELFF
-	TRBV20-1	TRBJ1-6	-	TGCAGTGCTAGAGACAGTCGGAATAATTCACCCCTCCACTTT	CSARDSRNNSPLHF
-	TRBV7-2	TRBJ2-1	TRBD2	TGTGCCAGCAGCTTAATGCCTAGCGGGAAATACAATGAGCAGTTCTTC	CASSLMPSGKYNEQFF
many	TRBV12-3/TRBV12-4	TRBJ1-5	-	TGTGCCAGCAGTTTGAAGGGGGTCTATCAGCCCCAGCATTTT	CASSLKGVYQPQHF
many	TRBV29-1	TRBJ2-5	-	TGCAGCGTTGGGAGGGGGACAGCTCAAGAGACCCAGTACTTC	CSVGRGTAQETQYF
many	TRBV28	TRBJ1-3	-	TGTGCCAGCAGTTTCACGGGCTCTGGAAACACCATATATTTT	CASSFTGSGNTIYF
many	TRBV27	TRBJ2-2	-	TGTGCCAGCAGTCCAAGACTAGTACCCGGGGAGCTGTTTTTT	CASSPRLVPGELFF
many	TRBV11-3	TRBJ2-7	-	TGTGCCAGCAGCTTACCGGGGAACGAGCAGTACTTC	CASSLPGNEQYF
many	TRBV6-1	TRBJ1-1	-	TGTGCCATCCGGATATTACAGGGCTCTGAAGCTTTCTTT	CAIRILQGSEAFF
many	TRBV4-1	TRBJ2-1	TRBD1	TGCGCCAGCAGCCAAGTCTCCGCCGGGACAGGGTACAATGAGCAGTTCTTC	CASSQVSAGTGYNEQFF
-	TRBV7-9	TRBJ2-1	-	TGTGCCAGCAGCCCGCCGGGTGGGTGGCAGTTCTTC	CASSPPGGWQFF
-	TRBV7-8	TRBJ1-5	-	TGTGCCAGCAGCTACCCAGGGGTTGGGGAGCCCCAGCATTTT	CASSYPGVGEPQHF
-	TRBV9	TRBJ2-3	TRBD2	TGTGCCAGCAGCGTATCTTGGCGGGAGACCGCAGATACGCAGTATTTT	CASSVSWRETADTQYF
-	TRBV7-2	TRBJ2-3	TRBD2	TGTGCCAGCAGCTTAATGGGGGAGGGCCTGGATACGCAGTATTTT	CASSLMGEGLDTQYF
many	TRBV3-1	TRBJ2-1	TRBD2	TGTGCCAGCAGGCCGTCTAGCGGGAGCCGTGAGCAGTTCTTC	CASRPSSGSREQFF
many	TRBV27	TRBJ2-7	TRBD2	TGTGCCAGCAGTTTAAGTCGGCCTAGCGGGACTCACGAGCAGTACTTC	CASSLSRPSGTHEQYF
many	TRBV3-1	TRBJ1-4	-	TGTGCCAGCAGCCAAGATTTCGGAGGTGAAAAACTGTTTTTT	CASSQDFGGEKLFF
many	TRBV6-2/TRBV6-3	TRBJ2-3	TRBD1	TGTGCCAGCAGTTCAGACAGGGCCGTCGCAGGTACGCAGTATTTT	CASSSDRAVAGTQYF
-	TRBV24-1	TRBJ2-3	TRBD2	TGTGCCACCAGTGAGCTACTAGCGGGAGATGTGACAGATACGCAGTATTTT	CATSELLAGDVTDTQYF
many	TRBV6-1	TRBJ1-2	-	TGTGCCAGCAGTGAAGCGCCAGGGACTGGCTACACCTTC	CASSEAPGTGYTF
many	TRBV15	TRBJ2-7	-	TGTGCCACCAGCAGAGAACGGGGTTCCTACGAGCAGTACTTC	CATSRERGSYEQYF
-	TRBV12-3/TRBV12-4	TRBJ2-7	-	TGTGCCAGCAGTTTTCAGTGGCCCTACGAGCAGTACTTC	CASSFQWPYEQYF
many	TRBV2	TRBJ1-2	-	TGTGCCAGCAGTGCCGGGTCCGACAACTATGGCTACACCTTC	CASSAGSDNYGYTF